The clone carrying this TCR beta chain was found a few times. V shed 5 bases and J shed 3 bases, with 14 bases lying between them. This CDR3 is 15 amino acids long. The V gene's germline CDR1 is KGHSH and CDR2 LQKENI. This sample was taken from a study of blood T cell repertoires in COVID-19. Across the study: In each case, the material was cDNA or gDNA derived from T cells, B-cell-depleted T cells, or PBMCs.

Per the study methods: Nucleated cell counts were estimated from reference gene primer amplification. This table comes from immunoSEQ multiplex PCR, and its TCRdb copy is limited to in-frame clones, with some not included. V, J and clone size are those of that table, while D and trimming were read from the DNA. The table includes 110,000 to 150,000 clones, 80% detected once. Sequenced material: peripheral blood. J is TRBJ1-5 and V is TRBV18, with D possibly matching TRBD1 (6 bases). The receptor was isolated from a woman aged 45 to 65 with acute or convalescent COVID-19. CDR3 protein: CASSSYRDNNQPQHF. In nucleotides, the CDR3 is TGTGCCAGCTCATCCTACCGGGACAACAATCAGCCCCAGCATTTT.